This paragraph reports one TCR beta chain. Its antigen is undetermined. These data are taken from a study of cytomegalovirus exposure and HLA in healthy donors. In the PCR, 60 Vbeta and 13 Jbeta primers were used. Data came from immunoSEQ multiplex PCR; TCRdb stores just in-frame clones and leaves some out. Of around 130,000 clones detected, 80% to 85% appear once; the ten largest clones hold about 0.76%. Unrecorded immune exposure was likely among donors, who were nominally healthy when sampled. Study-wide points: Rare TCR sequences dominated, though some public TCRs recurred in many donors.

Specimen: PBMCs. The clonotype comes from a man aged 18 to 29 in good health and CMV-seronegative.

The CDR3 DNA reads TGTGCCTGGAATAAAGCGACAGGGGTAGGGGAAAAACTGTTTTTT. This translates into CAWNKATGVGEKLFF. The chain joins TRBV30 to TRBJ1-4; 8 bases match TRBD1. This CDR3 is 15 amino acids long. The V and J ends lost 4 bases and 8 bases, in that order; junction bases with no gene match: 12. The V gene's germline CDR1 is GTSNPN and CDR2 SVGIG (reference sequence).